What follows describes a single T cell receptor beta chain. The antigen remains unidentified. While unrecorded immune exposures were likely, the donors were nominally healthy when sampled. The sample comes from a study of cytomegalovirus exposure and HLA in healthy donors. Study observations and caveats: A later analysis reported that several of the most significant clusters appeared to be linked to common viral pathogens, among them Epstein-Barr virus. The majority of CMV-associated TCR beta chains were reported as apparently HLA-restricted in a later analysis.

The primer mix had 60 Vbeta and 13 Jbeta primers. Repertoires were generated with immunoSEQ multiplex PCR, while TCRdb's copy carries only in-frame clones and drops some. This sample has 150,000 to 200,000 clones; roughly 74% occur once, and the top ten carry around 10%. Germline-derived CDR1 and CDR2 are MGHRA and YSYEKL. V lost 0 bases to trimming and J lost 4 bases, with 9 bases between them. The CDR3 spans 15 residues. V gene TRBV4-1 combines with J gene TRBJ1-4; D uncertain. The source of this sequence is a man between 18 and 35 years old in good health and CMV-seropositive. Sequencing input: PBMCs. The CDR3 loop reads CASSQDPRNNEKLFF. DNA of the CDR3: TGCGCCAGCAGCCAAGATCCCAGGAATAATGAAAAACTGTTTTTT.